This paragraph reports one T cell receptor beta chain. Its specificity is unknown. Primers used in a second PCR of about 6 to 12 cycles were a sample-barcoded 5' primer and a J-beta primer mix. From the 5' RACE reads, TCRdb called clonotypes with MiXCR, one entry per CDR3 protein. This table has about 1.8 million distinct CDR3 sequences, around half appearing once. This CDR3 is 11 amino acids long. Germline CDR1 and CDR2: MDHEN and SYDVKM. V dropped 5 bases and J dropped 6 bases, with 7 bases sitting between them. The data were obtained in a study of blood T cells in healthy people across ages. At the level of the study: Template switching captured about one barcoded beta molecule per two T cells. Study-level points and caveats: The study found TCR beta diversity correlated strongly with naive T cell percentage.

Sample: blood. The chain carries TRBV28 and TRBJ2-5, with D tentatively TRBD1 (6 bases). The receptor was derived from a middle-aged woman in good health. CDR3 residues: CASSTGKTQYF. CDR3 sequence (DNA): TGTGCCAGCAGTACAGGGAAGACCCAGTACTTC. The variable domain in full, completed from reference TRBV28 and TRBJ2-5, reads DVKVTQSSRYLVKRTGEKVFLECVQDMDHENMFWYRQDPGLGLRLIYFSYDVKMKEKGDIPEGYSVSREKKERFSLILESASTNQTSMYLCASSTGKTQYFGPGTRLLVL.